Listed below are T cell receptor beta chains from one sample, sequenced in a study of OX40 agonist ivuxolimab in advanced cancers. Libraries were prepared by immunoSEQ multiplex PCR; TCRdb keeps only in-frame clonotypes and omits some of them. The data hold about 64,000 clones, with over 80% observed a single time. The material was CD4+ or CD8+ T cells sorted from blood, obtained in a trial of the OX40 agonist ivuxolimab. The receptor set was obtained from an adult with an advanced solid tumor such as melanoma, head and neck, liver or kidney cancer. Both conserved end residues are part of each CDR3. The D gene is left open where the match is weak. Clone size is stated in some rows and not others, as once, few, many or a class when expanded.

V gene: TRBV5-4
CDR3 length: 15
J gene: TRBJ2-3
clone size: once
D gene: TRBD2
CDR3 protein: CATSPAGVTADTQYF
CDR3 DNA: TGTGCCACCAGCCCTGCGGGAGTTACTGCAGATACGCAGTATTTT

V gene: TRBV11-2
CDR3 length: 13
J gene: TRBJ2-3
clone size: few
D gene: NA
CDR3 protein: CASSYGPTDTQYF
CDR3 DNA: TGTGCCAGCAGCTATGGACCCACAGATACGCAGTATTTT

V gene: TRBV30
CDR3 length: 16
J gene: TRBJ2-1
clone size: NA
D gene: TRBD2
CDR3 protein: CAWSVQGTSGYNEQFF
CDR3 DNA: TGTGCCTGGAGTGTACAGGGGACTAGCGGCTACAATGAGCAGTTCTTC

V gene: TRBV19
CDR3 length: 14
J gene: TRBJ1-2
clone size: NA
D gene: NA
CDR3 protein: CASSITFEGGGYTF
CDR3 DNA: TGTGCCAGTAGTATTACGTTCGAGGGCGGCGGCTACACCTTC

V gene: TRBV14
CDR3 length: 13
J gene: TRBJ1-1
clone size: few
D gene: NA
CDR3 protein: CASSSTANTEAFF
CDR3 DNA: TGTGCCAGCAGCTCGACAGCGAACACTGAAGCTTTCTTT

V gene: TRBV7-9
CDR3 length: 14
J gene: TRBJ2-4
clone size: NA
D gene: NA
CDR3 protein: CASSLGVTSHIQYF
CDR3 DNA: TGTGCCAGCAGCTTAGGGGTGACGAGCCACATTCAGTACTTC

V gene: TRBV6-1
CDR3 length: 14
J gene: TRBJ1-2
clone size: NA
D gene: TRBD1
CDR3 protein: CASLTGTGTDGYTF
CDR3 DNA: TGTGCCAGCCTAACCGGGACAGGGACTGATGGCTACACCTTC

V gene: TRBV28
CDR3 length: 16
J gene: TRBJ2-1
clone size: NA
D gene: TRBD2
CDR3 protein: CASSFWTSGRSGEQFF
CDR3 DNA: TGTGCCAGCAGTTTCTGGACTAGCGGGAGGAGCGGTGAGCAGTTCTTC

V gene: TRBV29-1
CDR3 length: 13
J gene: TRBJ2-5
clone size: NA
D gene: TRBD2
CDR3 protein: CSVSVGAGETQYF
CDR3 DNA: TGCAGCGTTTCGGTTGGAGCGGGGGAGACCCAGTACTTC

V gene: TRBV2
CDR3 length: 11
J gene: TRBJ1-1
clone size: NA
D gene: NA
CDR3 protein: CASSAGSRAFF
CDR3 DNA: TGTGCCAGCAGTGCCGGGAGTCGGGCTTTCTTT

V gene: TRBV7-9
CDR3 length: 15
J gene: TRBJ2-5
clone size: NA
D gene: TRBD1
CDR3 protein: CASSPPGQGTKTQYF
CDR3 DNA: TGTGCCAGCAGTCCCCCGGGACAGGGCACGAAGACCCAGTACTTC

V gene: TRBV28
CDR3 length: 13
J gene: TRBJ2-7
clone size: NA
D gene: NA
CDR3 protein: CASSLPGQYEQYF
CDR3 DNA: TGTGCCAGCAGTTTGCCGGGACAATACGAGCAGTACTTC

V gene: TRBV5-4
CDR3 length: 14
J gene: TRBJ2-1
clone size: NA
D gene: TRBD1
CDR3 protein: CASSLGDRGNEQFF
CDR3 DNA: TGTGCCAGCAGCTTGGGGGACAGGGGAAATGAGCAGTTCTTC

V gene: TRBV25-1
CDR3 length: 13
J gene: TRBJ1-5
clone size: once
D gene: NA
CDR3 protein: CASSDEWGTPQHF
CDR3 DNA: TGTGCCAGCAGTGACGAGTGGGGTACGCCCCAGCATTTT

V gene: TRBV19
CDR3 length: 16
J gene: TRBJ1-1
clone size: NA
D gene: NA
CDR3 protein: CASLPAGGQGWTEAFF
CDR3 DNA: TGTGCCAGTTTGCCGGCCGGAGGGCAGGGGTGGACTGAAGCTTTCTTT

V gene: TRBV2
CDR3 length: 15
J gene: TRBJ1-1
clone size: NA
D gene: NA
CDR3 protein: CASNIPEGSNTEAFF
CDR3 DNA: TGTGCCAGCAATATACCAGAAGGATCGAACACTGAAGCTTTCTTT

V gene: TRBV30
CDR3 length: 15
J gene: TRBJ2-1
clone size: NA
D gene: TRBD2
CDR3 protein: CAWSKASGSFHEQFF
CDR3 DNA: TGTGCCTGGAGTAAAGCTAGCGGGAGTTTCCATGAGCAGTTCTTC

V gene: TRBV5-6
CDR3 length: 15
J gene: TRBJ1-6
clone size: NA
D gene: NA
CDR3 protein: CASSLTGLLGTPLHF
CDR3 DNA: TGTGCCAGCAGCTTGACGGGACTCCTGGGGACACCCCTCCACTTT

V gene: TRBV28
CDR3 length: 12
J gene: TRBJ1-2
clone size: NA
D gene: NA
CDR3 protein: CASSLGGYGYTF
CDR3 DNA: TGTGCCAGCAGTTTAGGGGGCTATGGCTACACCTTC

V gene: TRBV6-1
CDR3 length: 13
J gene: TRBJ1-2
clone size: NA
D gene: NA
CDR3 protein: CASSDQGYYGYTF
CDR3 DNA: TGTGCCAGCAGTGATCAGGGGTACTATGGCTACACCTTC

V gene: TRBV14
CDR3 length: 13
J gene: TRBJ1-3
clone size: NA
D gene: NA
CDR3 protein: CASSLAGGNTIYF
CDR3 DNA: TGTGCCAGCAGCCTTGCGGGTGGAAACACCATATATTTT

V gene: TRBV10-3
CDR3 length: 15
J gene: TRBJ1-2
clone size: NA
D gene: NA
CDR3 protein: CAISLSPGHIYGYTF
CDR3 DNA: TGTGCCATCAGTTTAAGCCCCGGGCATATCTATGGCTACACCTTC

V gene: TRBV9
CDR3 length: 16
J gene: TRBJ2-1
clone size: NA
D gene: TRBD2
CDR3 protein: CASSQRQGTSLFEQFF
CDR3 DNA: TGTGCCAGCAGCCAACGACAAGGGACTAGCTTGTTTGAGCAGTTCTTC

V gene: TRBV6-5
CDR3 length: 11
J gene: TRBJ1-3
clone size: NA
D gene: NA
CDR3 protein: CASSSVNTIYF
CDR3 DNA: TGTGCCAGCAGTTCGGTAAACACCATATATTTT